Shown below are 5 T cell receptor beta chains from a single sample sequenced in a study of blood T cell repertoires in COVID-19. Sequencing was performed with immunoSEQ multiplex PCR; in TCRdb, only in-frame clones are kept and a portion is missing. The sample has around 140,000 clones; about nine tenths are singletons. Sequenced sample: peripheral blood. Every receptor here comes from a man aged 50-60 years with active COVID-19.

This chain links TRBV4-2 with TRBJ1-3; D is unclear. The germline V gene has CDR1 LGHNA and CDR2 YNFKEQ. The CDR3 totals 16 residues. V lost 0 bases and J 3 bases, leaving 12 bases between the germline ends. The CDR3 here is CASSQDLRGGGNTIYF. CDR3 DNA sequence: TGTGCCAGCAGCCAAGATTTGCGGGGAGGTGGAAACACCATATATTTT.

The CDR3 region has the DNA TGCGCCAGCAGTGAATGGGGACAGGGGGCAAGGGAGCAGTACTTC. It yields the protein CASSEWGQGAREQYF. This chain joins TRBV10-1 and TRBJ2-7; 12 bases fit TRBD1. CDR1 and CDR2 (germline): WNHNN, SYGVQD (reference sequence). The length of the CDR3 is 15 residues. Trimming cost V 3 bases and J 7 bases; bases outside gene matches: 7.

This clone was recorded many times. Here the CDR3 DNA reads TGTGCCAGTAGTGATCGAGGCACTCCTGCATCCAATCAGCCCCAGCATTTT. Translated, it gives CASSDRGTPASNQPQHF. The V gene is TRBV19, the J gene TRBJ1-5; D remains ambiguous. CDR1 LNHDA and CDR2 SQIVND come from the germline V gene (reference sequence). The V end lost 5 bases, the J end lost 3 bases, and 20 bases lay between the germline ends. The CDR3 totals 17 residues.

The gene calls are TRBV5-4 and TRBJ2-3; 7 nucleotides agree with TRBD2. The V segment lost 4 bases and the J segment 7 bases; nucleotides outside the gene matches: 15. Germline V gene sequence: CDR1 SGHNT, CDR2 YYREEE (reference sequence). The CDR3 is 16 residues long. The CDR3 loop reads CASSRDGLVGGNTQYF. The CDR3 nucleotides read TGTGCCAGCAGCCGGGACGGACTAGTGGGGGGGAATACGCAGTATTTT. Variable domain in full (rest from reference TRBV5-4 and TRBJ2-3): ETGVTQSPTHLIKTRGQQVTLRCSSQSGHNTVSWYQQALGQGPQFIFQYYREEENGRGNFPPRFSGLQFPNYSSELNVNALELDDSALYLCASSRDGLVGGNTQYFGPGTRLTVL.

By proportion, this clone is medium-sized. V gene TRBV6-5 combines with J gene TRBJ1-2; D is possibly TRBD1 (6 bases). CDR1 is MNHEY, CDR2 SVGAGI, per germline. Trimming took 0 bases from V and 1 from J, leaving 9 bases between them. The CDR3 sequence is 15 residues long. This CDR3 reads CASSYSRGLNYGYTF. The CDR3 DNA reads TGTGCCAGCAGTTACTCCAGGGGCCTTAACTATGGCTACACCTTC.